This TCR beta chain was observed in a study of blood T cell repertoires in COVID-19. Study details: From T cells, B-cell-depleted T cells, or PBMCs came the material, which was cDNA or gDNA.

The table came from immunoSEQ multiplex PCR; TCRdb's copy has only in-frame clones and leaves some out. The sample lists approximately 130,000 clones, about 75% seen once, with 15% to 25% in the top ten. Unmatched junction bases numbered 2, after V lost 5 bases and J lost 6 bases. The CDR3 is made up of 12 amino acids. Germline CDR1 and CDR2: SGHKS and YYEKEE (reference sequence). This TCR was sampled from a man older than 75 with acute or convalescent COVID-19. The sample consisted of peripheral blood. This chain connects TRBV5-5 to TRBJ2-3, with 8 bases lining up with TRBD1. The DNA of the CDR3 is TGTGCCAGCAGTGGGACAGGCGATACGCAGTATTTT. Its protein is CASSGTGDTQYF. The complete variable domain, with remaining parts taken from reference TRBV5-5 and TRBJ2-3, reads DAGVTQSPTHLIKTRGQQVTLRCSPISGHKSVSWYQQVLGQGPQFIFQYYEKEERGRGNFPDRFSARQFPNYSSELNVNALLLGDSALYLCASSGTGDTQYFGPGTRLTVL.